Following are 10 T cell receptor beta chains from one sample sequenced in a study of vaccination effects on CD4 cells after COVID-19 (dated 2022 in TCRdb). The library was produced with the immunoSEQ multiplex PCR assay. Held by TCRdb, this immuneACCESS table contains in-frame sequences only and omits some clones. Under half of the omission traces to an unresolved V gene where checked; the cause of the rest is unknown. The sample table shows more than 60,000 clones, and 70% to 85% are seen once. Together, the top ten hold 2.2% of the sample. After about 10 days of culture, CD4+ T cells were isolated with the EasySep CD4+ T cell isolation kit. Two doses of either the BNT162b2 or the mRNA-1273 mRNA SARS-CoV-2 vaccine were administered to participants. No antigens are known for them. Sequenced material: CD4+ T cells from PBMCs cultured without peptide, taken after COVID-19 vaccination. These receptors came from a human donor who received a COVID-19 vaccine.

The chain uses TRBV27 and TRBJ2-5, with TRBD1 identical over 7 bases. Trimming removed 8 bases from V and 7 bases from J; junction bases left unmatched: 13. The V gene's germline CDR1 is MNHEY and CDR2 SMNVEV (reference sequence). This CDR3 is 14 amino acids long. The CDR3 sequence is CASSVVRDSGTQYF. CDR3 bases: TGTGCCAGCTCGGTTGTTCGGGACAGCGGGACCCAGTACTTC.

The J gene is TRBJ1-6, the V gene TRBV28; D possibly corresponds to TRBD1 (6 bases). V shed 4 bases and J shed 7 bases, with 20 bases lying between them. CDR3 length equals 17 residues. The germline V gene has CDR1 MDHEN and CDR2 SYDVKM. In DNA form, the CDR3 reads TGTGCCAGCAGTTCCTCAAAGGGGGGAAGAGCGAATTCACCCCTCCACTTT. Its protein is CASSSSKGGRANSPLHF.

This rearrangement joins TRBV6-2 or TRBV6-3 to TRBJ1-5; no definite D call. The CDR3 consists of 16 residues. V was cut by 0 bases and J by 2 bases, with 11 bases left in between. Germline CDR1 MNHEY, CDR2 SVGEGT. The CDR3 region has the DNA TGTGCCAGCAGTTACTCAGCCCGCGCTGGCAATCAGCCCCAGCATTTT. Translated, it gives CASSYSARAGNQPQHF.

This clone was found once. The gene calls are TRBV3-1 (or the pseudogene TRBV3-2) and TRBJ1-1; the D is unclear. Trimming cost V 4 bases and J 1 base, with 7 bases left between them. The CDR3 contains 13 residues. The germline CDR1 and CDR2 sequences are LGHDT and YNNKEL (reference sequence). The CDR3 sequence is CASSPIGNTEAFF. The DNA of the CDR3 is TGTGCCAGCAGCCCTATAGGGAACACTGAAGCTTTCTTT.

The V gene is TRBV6-5, the J gene TRBJ1-3; D possibly corresponds to TRBD1 (6 bases). Between the trimmed V and J ends, which lost 6 bases and 0 bases, there was a span of 12 bases. The CDR3 runs to 15 residues. Germline V gives CDR1 MNHEY, CDR2 SVGAGI. CDR3: CASRADRISGNTIYF. The CDR3 coding sequence is TGTGCCAGCAGGGCGGACAGAATCTCTGGAAACACCATATATTTT.

The chain uses TRBV24-1 and TRBJ1-5; the D gene is possibly TRBD1 (6 bases). This CDR3 has 15 residues. Germline V gene data show CDR1 as KGHDR and CDR2 as SFDVKD. The V end lost 2 bases, the J end lost 2 bases, and 9 bases lay between the germline ends. The CDR3 is CATSDSGVGNQPQHF. CDR3 bases: TGTGCCACCAGTGATTCAGGGGTGGGCAATCAGCCCCAGCATTTT.

The chain carries TRBV24-1 and TRBJ2-4, with 7 bases matching TRBD2. J was trimmed by 0 bases and V by 4 bases; bases with no gene match: 8. This CDR3 is 17 amino acids long. CDR1 is KGHDR and CDR2 is SFDVKD in the germline V gene. The CDR3 reads CATSDPGAGEAKNIQYF. Here the CDR3 DNA reads TGTGCCACCAGTGACCCTGGGGCGGGGGAAGCCAAAAACATTCAGTACTTC.

This clone has a handful of counts. The V gene is TRBV12-5, the J gene TRBJ2-1; TRBD1 aligns across 8 bases. This CDR3 region has 16 residues. Per the germline V gene, CDR1 is LGHNT and CDR2 is FRNRAP. V shed 5 bases, J shed 6 bases, and the junction held 12 bases outside the gene matches. This CDR3 reads CASGMIPLGQGNEQFF. The CDR3 DNA follows: TGTGCTAGTGGTATGATACCCTTAGGACAGGGCAATGAGCAGTTCTTC.

This clone was picked up a small number of times. The chain employs TRBV2 and TRBJ2-2, with D possibly being TRBD1 (6 bases). The CDR3 covers 15 residues. Between the trimmed V and J ends, which lost 6 bases and 0 bases, there was a span of 11 bases. The germline CDR1 and CDR2 sequences are SNHLY and FYNNEI. CDR3 loop: CASSLWGPNTGELFF. The CDR3 DNA is TGTGCCAGCAGCTTGTGGGGGCCGAACACCGGGGAGCTGTTTTTT.

V usage is TRBV7-2 and J usage is TRBJ1-2; D ambiguous. V lost 6 bases and J lost 4, with 12 bases in between. The CDR3 length is 13 residues. Germline V gene data show CDR1 as SGHTA and CDR2 as FQGNSA. The CDR3 nucleotides are TGTGCCAGCAGGGACGGGTACCTCTATGGCTACACCTTC. This codes for CASRDGYLYGYTF.